This T cell receptor (beta chain) derives from a study of control samples from healthy donors and cancer patients. The table came from immunoSEQ multiplex PCR; TCRdb's copy has only in-frame clones and leaves some out. This table has about 130,000 clones, roughly 92% appearing once. V lost 3 bases, J lost 2 bases, and 3 bases stayed unmatched. This CDR3 contains 15 residues. Looked up from germline, CDR1 is KGHDR and CDR2 is SFDVKD. The sequenced sample consisted of blood. This TCR came from a man aged 18 to 30 in good health. V and J are TRBV24-1 and TRBJ2-1; TRBD2 matches 7 bases. The CDR3 bases are TGTGCCACCAGTGATCATCGGGGGGCCTACAATGAGCAGTTCTTC. Translating gives CATSDHRGAYNEQFF.